This TCR beta chain is drawn from a study of T-cell memory formation after mild COVID-19. It was 5'RACE with constant-segment primers that produced the TCR alpha and TCR beta cDNA libraries, which carried sample barcodes and UMIs. One entry per CDR3 protein results from TCRdb running MiXCR on the 5' RACE reads. The repertoire has roughly 49,000 distinct CDR3 sequences, 25% to 30% of them found once; the top ten carry 43%. This clonotype was observed a handful of times. The antigen remains undetermined. The CDR3 runs to 15 residues. V was shortened by 1 base and J by 6 bases, with 14 bases between the two germline ends. Germline CDR1 is MNHEY and CDR2 is SVGAGI. General observations from the study: CD4+ clones that contracted lay mainly in CM and EM; CD8+ ones lay in EMRA. Some clones that responded were present in memory (sampled pre-infection), which suggests cross-reactive memory joined.

The sequence derives from a man in his late teens or twenties who had mild COVID-19 (a few samples of this study predate the infection). Cell type and time point are not known. The V gene is TRBV6-5, the J gene TRBJ2-3, with TRBD1 as a possible D gene (5 bases). Sequenced material: PBMCs or a T cell subset sorted from them (not recorded which). DNA of the CDR3: TGTGCCAGCAGTTACTTAGGGGCCACCCAGGATACGCAGTATTTT. Its translation is CASSYLGATQDTQYF.